The entry below gives a single TCR beta chain sequence along with its context. Its antigen is as yet unknown. These data originate in a study of T cell responses to AZD1222 COVID-19 vaccine. About the study: Pooling was applied to second doses at about 4 or about 12 weeks. General study points: Reports say nearly half of spike-specific TCRs go after unmutated variant regions. An increase in Spike-specific TCR breadth and depth was observed after two AZD1222 doses. Just a handful of AZD1222 recipients were seropositive at baseline.

TCRdb keeps only in-frame clones here, not all; method: immunoSEQ multiplex PCR. The sample consists of some 140,000 clones, roughly 80% of them appearing once. Per germline, CDR1 MDHEN and CDR2 SYDVKM. The V gene lost 5 bases and the J gene lost 4 bases, with 11 bases spanning the gap. The CDR3 consists of 13 residues. This specimen consisted of peripheral blood, obtained on day 0 of AZD1222 vaccination. The V and J genes are TRBV28 and TRBJ1-1; D may be TRBD1 (6 bases). The clonotype originates from an adult in good health. This CDR3 reads CASSPGQLTEAFF. The CDR3 DNA sequence: TGTGCCAGCAGTCCCGGACAGCTCACTGAAGCTTTCTTT.